The present entry profiles one T cell receptor (beta chain) with its context. Germline V lookup: CDR1 LNHDA, CDR2 SQIVND (reference sequence). The CDR3 spans 15 residues. J was trimmed by 4 bases and V by 7 bases; bases with no gene match: 8. The sample belongs to a study of blood T cell repertoires in COVID-19. The table came from immunoSEQ multiplex PCR; TCRdb's copy has only in-frame clones and leaves some out. The sample lists 250,000 to 350,000 clones, 88% occurring once. The V gene is TRBV19, the J gene TRBJ2-3; 10 bases align to TRBD2. The source is a woman between 50 and 59 years old who had recovered from COVID-19. Sequenced: PBMCs or T cells enriched from blood (not recorded which). The CDR3 here is CASNSGAGGPDTQYF. In nucleotides, the CDR3 is TGTGCCAGTAATTCGGGAGCGGGAGGGCCAGATACGCAGTATTTT.